One sample yielded the 26 T cell receptor beta chains listed below, sequenced in a study of response to subunit inactivated influenza vaccine. MiXCR, run by TCRdb on the RT-PCR reads, gives a single entry per CDR3 protein. The sample lists approximately 500,000 distinct CDR3 sequences; 10% to 15% were seen once. Sample: PBMCs from blood, taken 40 to 50 days after vaccination. All receptors come from a man aged 45-65 years who received an inactivated influenza vaccine.

The genes are TRBV27 and TRBJ2-7; a possible D gene is TRBD2 (5 bases). This CDR3 region has 16 residues. CDR1 MNHEY and CDR2 SMNVEV come from the germline V gene (reference sequence). The V end lost 1 base, the J end lost 6 bases, and 19 bases lay between the germline ends. The CDR3 protein is CASSLYGVSTAGEQYF. CDR3 sequence (DNA): TGTGCCAGCAGTTTATATGGGGTTTCCACTGCGGGCGAGCAGTACTTC.

This clonotype was detected ten times or more. One junction end disagrees with the germline gene, perhaps due to a read error. The chain is built from TRBV5-1 and TRBJ1-1; D is unclear. The V gene's germline CDR1 is SGHRS and CDR2 YFSETQ. The CDR3 is 13 amino acids. The DNA of the CDR3 is TGTGCCAGCAGTTTAAGGCTGAACACTGAAGCTTTCTTT. It translates to CASSLRLNTEAFF.

This clonotype was picked up a small number of times. J is TRBJ1-6 and V is TRBV6-1, with D uncertain. Germline V gene lookup returns CDR1 MNHNS and CDR2 SASEGT. V was pared by 1 base and J by 8 bases, with 12 bases between. There are 15 residues in the CDR3. CDR3 nucleotides: TGTGCCAGCAGTGAAGTTATGGCTCAGCATTCACCCCTCCACTTT. It translates to CASSEVMAQHSPLHF.

The J gene is TRBJ2-3, the V gene TRBV9; 8 bases fit TRBD2. This CDR3 comprises 17 residues. V shed 3 bases and J 3 bases; nucleotides not matched to a gene: 12. Germline V gene lookup returns CDR1 SGDLS and CDR2 YYNGEE. CDR3 nucleotides: TGTGCCAGCAGCGGCCGTCTGGCGGGGGGTTGGACAGATACGCAGTATTTT. This codes for CASSGRLAGGWTDTQYF.

The chain employs TRBV20-1 and TRBJ2-5; 8 bases line up with TRBD2. The CDR3 runs 15 residues. The V gene's germline CDR1 is DFQATT and CDR2 SNEGSKA (reference sequence). V lost 1 base to trimming and J lost 3 bases; unmatched junction nucleotides: 7. DNA of the CDR3: TGCAGTGCTAGAGGAAAAGCGGGAGACGAAGAGACCCAGTACTTC. It is translated as CSARGKAGDEETQYF.

This clonotype has just a few counts. The rearrangement joins TRBV5-1 to TRBJ1-2; 10 nucleotides match TRBD1. This CDR3 spans 13 amino acids. After removal of 5 bases from V and 8 bases from J, the junction contained 6 bases not matched to a gene. CDR1 is SGHRS and CDR2 is YFSETQ in the germline V gene. CDR3 bases: TGCGCCAGCAGATCCGGGACAGGGGAAGGCTACACCTTC. This sequence encodes CASRSGTGEGYTF.

This clonotype was recorded at least ten times. The chain joins TRBV6-5 to TRBJ2-5; weak D call: TRBD2 (6 bases). The V and J ends lost 0 bases and 0 bases respectively, with 14 bases between them. The CDR3 contains 17 residues. CDR1 is MNHEY and CDR2 is SVGAGI in the germline V gene. CDR3 residues: CASSYSRKTRYQETQYF. In DNA form, the CDR3 reads TGTGCCAGCAGTTACTCGAGGAAGACTAGGTACCAAGAGACCCAGTACTTC.

The genes are TRBV14 and TRBJ2-3; 10 nucleotides line up with TRBD2. The germline gives CDR1 SGHDN, CDR2 FVKESK. This CDR3 has 18 amino acids. V shed 0 bases, J shed 8 bases, and the junction held 14 bases outside the gene matches. The CDR3 reads CASSQDYLASGSIGTQYF. The CDR3 nucleotides read TGTGCCAGCAGCCAAGATTATTTGGCTAGCGGGAGCATCGGTACGCAGTATTTT.

The genes are TRBV4-1 and TRBJ2-1, with D possibly TRBD2 on 5 matching bases. V was clipped by 6 bases and J by 0 bases, with 9 bases between them. Germline values: CDR1 MGHRA, CDR2 YSYEKL. The CDR3 length is 14 residues. The CDR3 DNA sequence: TGCGCCAGCAGAGAGCGGAGCTCCTACAATGAGCAGTTCTTC. Translating gives CASRERSSYNEQFF.

This clonotype has only a few counts. The V call is TRBV7-2, the J call TRBJ2-5; D possibly corresponds to TRBD2 (5 bases). Germline loops: CDR1 SGHTA, CDR2 FQGNSA. The CDR3 covers 16 residues. Trimming removed 1 base at V and 1 base at J, with 13 bases between. The CDR3 sequence is CASSLGARGIQETQYF. The DNA for the CDR3 is TGTGCCAGCAGCTTAGGCGCCAGAGGGATCCAAGAGACCCAGTACTTC.

This chain joins TRBV12-3 or TRBV12-4 and TRBJ2-1, with TRBD2 matching 10 bases. With 6 bases clipped from V and 10 bases from J, the junction kept 15 bases outside the gene matches. The CDR3 runs to 16 residues. The CDR3 DNA is TGTGCCAGCAGCCCATTGACTAGCGGGCTTTTAACGGAGCAGTTCTTC. This codes for CASSPLTSGLLTEQFF.

This clonotype was observed a few times. This chain connects TRBV14 to TRBJ2-7, with 11 positions matching TRBD2. Germline CDR1 SGHDN, CDR2 FVKESK. V shed 3 bases, J shed 1 base, and the junction held 2 bases outside the gene matches. This CDR3 has 15 amino acids. The CDR3 is CASSHIAGGSYEQYF. The CDR3 DNA is TGTGCCAGCAGCCATATAGCGGGAGGGTCCTACGAGCAGTACTTC.

This clonotype has only a few counts. V gene TRBV12-3 or TRBV12-4 combines with J gene TRBJ1-4; 7 nucleotides line up with TRBD1. V dropped 5 bases and J dropped 7; count of bases not matched to a gene: 4. This CDR3 region has 13 residues. Here the CDR3 reads CASSRQGIEKLFF. The DNA of the CDR3 is TGTGCCAGCAGTCGACAGGGAATTGAAAAACTGTTTTTT.

This sequence joins TRBV18 and TRBJ1-2, with D tentatively TRBD1 (5 bases). This CDR3 has 17 amino acids. V lost 3 bases and J lost 4, with 21 bases in between. Germline-derived CDR1 and CDR2 are KGHSH and LQKENI. The CDR3 DNA sequence: TGTGCCAGCTCACCGGGTCTTGGACACCGGGATCTCTATGGCTACACCTTC. This gives the protein CASSPGLGHRDLYGYTF.

This clonotype was counted a few times. The rearrangement uses TRBV29-1 and TRBJ2-1, with 7 bases lining up with TRBD2. This CDR3 has 15 amino acids. After removal of 5 bases from V and 7 bases from J, the junction contained 14 bases not matched to a gene. Per germline, CDR1 SQVTM and CDR2 ANQGSEA. The CDR3 protein is CSVYAIRDYPNEQFF. In DNA form, the CDR3 reads TGCAGCGTTTACGCTATCCGGGACTACCCAAATGAGCAGTTCTTC.

This clonotype was seen a few times. The rearrangement joins TRBV6-2 or TRBV6-3 to TRBJ2-5; the match to TRBD2 covers 10 bases. V trimming: 0 bases; J trimming: 5 bases; junction bases outside the gene matches: 6. Germline CDR1 MNHEY, CDR2 SVGEGT. The CDR3 has 16 amino acids. The DNA of the CDR3 is TGTGCCAGCAGTTACTCGCTAGCGGGGGACTCGGAGACCCAGTACTTC. Residues: CASSYSLAGDSETQYF.

The V call is TRBV10-3, the J call TRBJ2-1, with TRBD2 identical over 11 bases. V was clipped by 4 bases and J by 10 bases; unmatched bases: 3. The CDR3 length is 13 residues. CDR1 is ENHRY and CDR2 is SYGVKD in the germline V gene. The CDR3 is CAISATSGDEQFF. The CDR3 nucleotides read TGTGCCATCAGTGCGACTAGCGGGGACGAGCAGTTCTTC.

In this sample, this clonotype turned up a few times. This chain connects TRBV5-1 to TRBJ1-1, with 7 bases fitting TRBD1. V trimming: 3 bases; J trimming: 0 bases; junction bases outside the gene matches: 8. Germline lookup yields CDR1 SGHRS and CDR2 YFSETQ. The CDR3 covers 16 residues. CDR3 region: CASSYPLTGVNTEAFF. The CDR3 DNA reads TGCGCCAGCAGCTACCCGCTTACAGGGGTGAACACTGAAGCTTTCTTT.

This clonotype was counted many times. This rearrangement joins TRBV4-3 to TRBJ2-7; D is possibly TRBD1 (6 bases). Trimming removed 0 bases from V and 0 bases from J, with 12 bases in between. The germline gives CDR1 LGHNA, CDR2 YSLEER. The CDR3 sequence is 16 residues long. In DNA form, the CDR3 reads TGCGCCAGCAGCCAAGAGGCGCAGGGGTACTCCTACGAGCAGTACTTC. Encoded protein: CASSQEAQGYSYEQYF.

The CDR3 nucleotides are TGTGCCAGCAGCCAAAACAGGGGGGCTAATGAAAAACTGTTTTTT. It is translated as CASSQNRGANEKLFF. The rearrangement uses TRBV4-2 and TRBJ1-4, with TRBD1 matching over 8 bases. The junction had 2 bases not matched to a gene; V was cut back by 2 bases and J by 3 bases. CDR3 size: 15 residues. Germline-derived CDR1 and CDR2 are LGHNA and YNFKEQ.

This clonotype was counted at least ten times. The genes are TRBV29-1 and TRBJ2-1, with D uncertain. The V end was cut by 3 bases, the J end by 10 bases, with 10 bases between. This CDR3 comprises 11 residues. The germline V gene has CDR1 SQVTM and CDR2 ANQGSEA. CDR3 sequence reads: CSVDALAEQFF. The DNA of the CDR3 is TGCAGCGTTGACGCTTTAGCCGAGCAGTTCTTC.

This clonotype occurred a few times. The CDR3 coding sequence is TGTGCCAGCAGCCAAGTCCATAACTCCTACAATGAGCAGTTCTTC. Translated, it gives CASSQVHNSYNEQFF. The chain links TRBV3-1 to TRBJ2-1; D is ambiguous. The CDR3 contains 15 residues. Trimming cost V 1 base and J 0 bases, with 7 bases left between them. Looked up from germline, CDR1 is LGHDT and CDR2 is YNNKEL (reference sequence).

This clonotype was picked up a small number of times. CDR3 protein: CSARRGPRDGYNSPLHF. In DNA, the CDR3 is TGCAGTGCTAGAAGAGGCCCTCGGGACGGTTATAATTCACCCCTCCACTTT. The rearrangement joins TRBV20-1 to TRBJ1-6; D is possibly TRBD1 (5 bases). This CDR3 region has 17 residues. Trimming cost V 2 bases and J 4 bases, with 18 bases left between them. Germline V gene sequence: CDR1 DFQATT, CDR2 SNEGSKA (reference sequence).

This clonotype was counted between two and nine times. The germline gene is not matched at one end of the junction; a read error may be the cause. The gene calls are TRBV7-2 and TRBJ1-2, with D maybe TRBD1 (5 bases). Germline lookup yields CDR1 SGHTA and CDR2 FQGNSA. CDR3 length: 13 amino acids. CDR3 bases: TGTGCCAGCAGTGGGGCCTATGACTACGGCTACACCTTC. Protein product: CASSGAYDYGYTF.

This rearrangement joins TRBV5-1 to TRBJ2-3; 9 nucleotides align to TRBD1. The germline V gene encodes CDR1 SGHRS and CDR2 YFSETQ. V trimming: 5 bases; J trimming: 7 bases; junction bases outside the gene matches: 8. The CDR3 contains 14 residues. CDR3 coding DNA: TGCGCCAGCAGAGCGGACAGGGGTTTAAATACGCAGTATTTT. Translation: CASRADRGLNTQYF.

This chain connects TRBV10-3 to TRBJ2-6, with TRBD1 matching over 10 bases. The CDR3 has 16 residues. Trimming took 7 bases from V and 0 from J; bases not matched to a gene: 3. Germline CDR1 is ENHRY and CDR2 is SYGVKD. The CDR3 coding sequence is TGTGCCATCAAGGGGGACAGGGGCTCTGGGGCCAACGTCCTGACTTTC. Encoded protein: CAIKGDRGSGANVLTF.